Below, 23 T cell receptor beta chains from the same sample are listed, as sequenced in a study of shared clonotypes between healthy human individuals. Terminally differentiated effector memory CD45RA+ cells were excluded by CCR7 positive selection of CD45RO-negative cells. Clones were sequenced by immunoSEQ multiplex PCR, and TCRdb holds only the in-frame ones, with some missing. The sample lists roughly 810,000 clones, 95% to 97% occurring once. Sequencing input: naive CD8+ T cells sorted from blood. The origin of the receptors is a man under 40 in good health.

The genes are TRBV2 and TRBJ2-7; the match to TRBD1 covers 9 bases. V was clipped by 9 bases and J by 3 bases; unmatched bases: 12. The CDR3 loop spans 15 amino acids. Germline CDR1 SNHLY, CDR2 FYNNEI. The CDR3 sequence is CARSIGDREVYEQYF. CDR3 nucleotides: TGTGCCAGATCAATCGGGGACAGGGAGGTCTACGAGCAGTACTTC.

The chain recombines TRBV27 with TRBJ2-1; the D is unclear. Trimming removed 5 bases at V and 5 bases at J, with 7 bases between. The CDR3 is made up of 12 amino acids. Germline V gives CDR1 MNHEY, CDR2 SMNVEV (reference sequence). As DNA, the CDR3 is TGTGCCAGCAGTCTACGGAACAATGAGCAGTTCTTC. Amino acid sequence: CASSLRNNEQFF.

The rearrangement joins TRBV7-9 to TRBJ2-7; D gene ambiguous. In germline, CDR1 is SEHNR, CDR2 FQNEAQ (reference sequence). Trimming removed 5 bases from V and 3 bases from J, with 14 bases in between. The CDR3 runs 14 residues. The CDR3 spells CASSLDTYLYEQYF. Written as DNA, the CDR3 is TGTGCCAGCAGCCTAGACACCTATCTCTACGAGCAGTACTTC.

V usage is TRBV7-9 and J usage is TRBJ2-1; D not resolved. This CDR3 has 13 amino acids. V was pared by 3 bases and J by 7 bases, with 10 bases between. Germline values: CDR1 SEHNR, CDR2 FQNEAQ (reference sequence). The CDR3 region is CASSFPLSNEQFF. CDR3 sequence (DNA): TGTGCCAGCAGCTTCCCTTTAAGTAATGAGCAGTTCTTC. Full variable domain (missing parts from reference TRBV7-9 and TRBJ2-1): DTGVSQNPRHKITKRGQNVTFRCDPISEHNRLYWYRQTLGQGPEFLTYFQNEAQLEKSRLLSDRFSAERPKGSFSTLEIQRTEQGDSAMYLCASSFPLSNEQFFGPGTRLTVL.

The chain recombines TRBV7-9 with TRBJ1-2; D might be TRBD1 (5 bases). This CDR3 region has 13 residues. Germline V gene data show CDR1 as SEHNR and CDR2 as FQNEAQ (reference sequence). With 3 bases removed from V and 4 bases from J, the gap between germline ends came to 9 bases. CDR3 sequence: CASSLTDLYGYTF. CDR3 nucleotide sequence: TGTGCCAGCAGCTTGACAGACCTCTATGGCTACACCTTC. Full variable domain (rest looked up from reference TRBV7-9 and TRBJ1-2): DTGVSQNPRHKITKRGQNVTFRCDPISEHNRLYWYRQTLGQGPEFLTYFQNEAQLEKSRLLSDRFSAERPKGSFSTLEIQRTEQGDSAMYLCASSLTDLYGYTFGSGTRLTVV.

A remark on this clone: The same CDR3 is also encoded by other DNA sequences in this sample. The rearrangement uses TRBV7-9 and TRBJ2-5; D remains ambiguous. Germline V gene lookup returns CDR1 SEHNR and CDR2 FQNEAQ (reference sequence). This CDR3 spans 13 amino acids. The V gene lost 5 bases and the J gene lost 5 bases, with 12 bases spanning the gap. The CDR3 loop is CASSPPGEETQYF. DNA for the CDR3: TGTGCCAGCAGCCCCCCAGGAGAGGAGACCCAGTACTTC.

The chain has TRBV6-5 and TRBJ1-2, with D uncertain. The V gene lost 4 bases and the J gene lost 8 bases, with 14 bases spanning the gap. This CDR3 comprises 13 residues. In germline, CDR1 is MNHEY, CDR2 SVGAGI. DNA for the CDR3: TGTGCCAGCAGTTCCAGTGGGAATCGGGGCTACACCTTC. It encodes CASSSSGNRGYTF.

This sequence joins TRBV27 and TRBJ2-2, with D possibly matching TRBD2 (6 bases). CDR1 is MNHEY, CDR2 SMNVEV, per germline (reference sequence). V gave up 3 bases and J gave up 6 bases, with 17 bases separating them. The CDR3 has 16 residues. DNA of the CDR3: TGTGCCAGCAGTTTTGGGGGGAGGCTGGTCGCCGGGGAGCTGTTTTTT. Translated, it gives CASSFGGRLVAGELFF.

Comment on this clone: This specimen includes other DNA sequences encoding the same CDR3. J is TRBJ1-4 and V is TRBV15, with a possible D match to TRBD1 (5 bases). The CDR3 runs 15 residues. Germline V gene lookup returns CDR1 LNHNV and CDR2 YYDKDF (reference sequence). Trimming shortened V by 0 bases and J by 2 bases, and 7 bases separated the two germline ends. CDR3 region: CATSRDRATNEKLFF. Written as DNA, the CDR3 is TGTGCCACCAGCAGAGACAGGGCGACTAATGAAAAACTGTTTTTT.

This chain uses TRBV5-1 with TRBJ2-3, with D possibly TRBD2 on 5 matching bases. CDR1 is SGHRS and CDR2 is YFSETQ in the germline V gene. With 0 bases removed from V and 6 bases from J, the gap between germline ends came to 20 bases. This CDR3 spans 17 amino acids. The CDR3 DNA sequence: TGCGCCAGCAGCTTGGACCAGCGGAGCCTGTCTATGGATACGCAGTATTTT. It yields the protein CASSLDQRSLSMDTQYF.

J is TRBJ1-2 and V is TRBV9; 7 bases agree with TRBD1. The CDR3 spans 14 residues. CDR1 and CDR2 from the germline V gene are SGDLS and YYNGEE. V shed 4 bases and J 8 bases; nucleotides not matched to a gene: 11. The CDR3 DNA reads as TGTGCCAGCAGCTCAGAGGGGACAGCGCGCGGCTACACCTTC. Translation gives CASSSEGTARGYTF.

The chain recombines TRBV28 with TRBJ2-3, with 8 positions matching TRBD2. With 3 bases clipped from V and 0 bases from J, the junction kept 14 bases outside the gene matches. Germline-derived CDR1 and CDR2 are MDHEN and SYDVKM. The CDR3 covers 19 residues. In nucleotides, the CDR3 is TGTGCCAGCAGTTTTCCTAGCGGGTCCCTCAGACCTAGCACAGATACGCAGTATTTT. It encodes CASSFPSGSLRPSTDTQYF.

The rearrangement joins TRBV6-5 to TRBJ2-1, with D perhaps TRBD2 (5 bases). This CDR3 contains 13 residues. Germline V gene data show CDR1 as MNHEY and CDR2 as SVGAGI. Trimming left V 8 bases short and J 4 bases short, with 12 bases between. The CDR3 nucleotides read TGTGCCAGCCATCCCGGCGGGTACAATGAGCAGTTCTTC. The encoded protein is CASHPGGYNEQFF.

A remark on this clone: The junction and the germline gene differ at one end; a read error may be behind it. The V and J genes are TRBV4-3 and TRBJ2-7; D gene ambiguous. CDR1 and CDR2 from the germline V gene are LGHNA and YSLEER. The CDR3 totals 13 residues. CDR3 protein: CASSQDVWSEQYF. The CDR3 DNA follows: TGCGCCAGTAGCCAGGATGTTTGGAGCGAGCAGTACTTC.

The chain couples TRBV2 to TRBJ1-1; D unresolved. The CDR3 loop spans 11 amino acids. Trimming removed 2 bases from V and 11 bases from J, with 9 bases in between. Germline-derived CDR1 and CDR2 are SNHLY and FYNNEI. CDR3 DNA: TGTGCCAGCAGTGAAAGACGGCGTGCTTTCTTT. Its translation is CASSERRRAFF. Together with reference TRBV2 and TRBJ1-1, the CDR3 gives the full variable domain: EPEVTQTPSHQVTQMGQEVILRCVPISNHLYFYWYRQILGQKVEFLVSFYNNEISEKSEIFDDQFSVERPDGSNFTLKIRSTKLEDSAMYFCASSERRRAFFGQGTRLTVV.

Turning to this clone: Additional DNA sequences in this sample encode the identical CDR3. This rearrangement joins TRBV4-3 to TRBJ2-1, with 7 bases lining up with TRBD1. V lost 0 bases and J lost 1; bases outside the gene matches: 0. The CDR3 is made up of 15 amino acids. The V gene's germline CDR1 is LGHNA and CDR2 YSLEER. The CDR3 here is CASSQEQGSYNEQFF. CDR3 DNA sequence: TGCGCCAGCAGCCAAGAACAGGGGTCCTACAATGAGCAGTTCTTC.

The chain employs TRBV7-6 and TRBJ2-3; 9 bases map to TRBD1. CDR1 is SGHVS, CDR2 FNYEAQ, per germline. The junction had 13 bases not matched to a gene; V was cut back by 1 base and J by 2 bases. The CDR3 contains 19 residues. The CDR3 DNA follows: TGTGCCAGCAGCTTAGGCCGGGGGGCGGGACAGGGTATCACAGATACGCAGTATTTT. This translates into CASSLGRGAGQGITDTQYF.

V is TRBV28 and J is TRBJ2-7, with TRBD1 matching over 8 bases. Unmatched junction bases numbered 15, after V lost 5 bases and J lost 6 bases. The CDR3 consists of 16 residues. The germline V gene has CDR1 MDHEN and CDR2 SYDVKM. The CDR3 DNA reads TGTGCCAGCAGTCCGACAAGGACAGGGCTATTCTCCGAGCAGTACTTC. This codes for CASSPTRTGLFSEQYF.

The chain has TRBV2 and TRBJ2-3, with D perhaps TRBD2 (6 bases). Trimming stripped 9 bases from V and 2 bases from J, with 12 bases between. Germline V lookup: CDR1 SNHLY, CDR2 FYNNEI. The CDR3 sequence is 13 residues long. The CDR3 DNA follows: TGTGCCAGTAGGGGAGGCGTCACAGATACGCAGTATTTT. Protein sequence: CASRGGVTDTQYF.

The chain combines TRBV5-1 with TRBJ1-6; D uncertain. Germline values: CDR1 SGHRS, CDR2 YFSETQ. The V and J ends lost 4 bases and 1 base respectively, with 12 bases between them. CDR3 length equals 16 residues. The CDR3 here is CASSLDMDSYNSPLHF. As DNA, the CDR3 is TGCGCCAGCAGCCTGGATATGGATTCCTATAATTCACCCCTCCACTTT.

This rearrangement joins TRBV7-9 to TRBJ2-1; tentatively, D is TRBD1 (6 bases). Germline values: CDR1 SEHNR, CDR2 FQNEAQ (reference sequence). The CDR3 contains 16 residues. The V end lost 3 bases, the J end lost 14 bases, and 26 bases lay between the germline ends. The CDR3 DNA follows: TGTGCCAGCAGCTTGAGGCTGGACCGACCAGACGAGGGGGAGTTCTTC. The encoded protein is CASSLRLDRPDEGEFF.

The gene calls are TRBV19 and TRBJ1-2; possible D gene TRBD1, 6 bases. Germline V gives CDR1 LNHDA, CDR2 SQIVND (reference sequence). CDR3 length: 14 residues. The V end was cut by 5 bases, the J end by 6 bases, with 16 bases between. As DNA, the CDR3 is TGTGCCAGTAGTCCAGGGGCAGGCCTCCATGGCTACACCTTC. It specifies CASSPGAGLHGYTF.

The CDR3 DNA follows: TGTGCCAGCAGCTTAACTCAGGGGGGGAGCCAAGAGACCCAGTACTTC. Translation gives CASSLTQGGSQETQYF. The genes are TRBV11-2 and TRBJ2-5; D may be TRBD1 or TRBD2 (7 bases each). CDR1 is SGHAT, CDR2 FQNNGV, per germline. Between the trimmed V and J ends, which lost 2 bases and 1 base, there was a span of 14 bases. This CDR3 comprises 16 residues.